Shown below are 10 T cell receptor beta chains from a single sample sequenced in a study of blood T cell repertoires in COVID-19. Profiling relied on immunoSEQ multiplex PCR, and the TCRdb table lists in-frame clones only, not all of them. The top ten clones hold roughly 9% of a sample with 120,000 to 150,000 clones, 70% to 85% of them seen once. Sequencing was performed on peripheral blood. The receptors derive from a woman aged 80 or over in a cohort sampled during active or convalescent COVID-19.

In nucleotides, the CDR3 is TGTGCCAGCAGAAGACAGGGGGCCGGAGCTTTCTTT. Amino acid sequence: CASRRQGAGAFF. The chain links TRBV2 to TRBJ1-1; 10 positions agree with TRBD1. V was clipped by 6 bases and J by 10 bases; unmatched bases: 5. The CDR3 contains 12 residues. Germline-derived CDR1 and CDR2 are SNHLY and FYNNEI.

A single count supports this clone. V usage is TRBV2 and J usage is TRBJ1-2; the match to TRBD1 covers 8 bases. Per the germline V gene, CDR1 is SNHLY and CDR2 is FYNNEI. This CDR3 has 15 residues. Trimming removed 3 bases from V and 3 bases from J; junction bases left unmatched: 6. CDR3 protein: CASSEEAGGDYGYTF. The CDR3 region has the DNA TGTGCCAGCAGTGAGGAGGCAGGGGGCGACTATGGCTACACCTTC.

DNA of the CDR3: TGCGCCAGCAGCTTACAGGGGAGAGGGCTGTTTTTT. Residues: CASSLQGRGLFF. The genes are TRBV5-1 and TRBJ1-4; 7 nucleotides match TRBD1. Germline trimming cut 2 bases from V and 14 bases from J; bases unmatched to any gene: 6. Germline loops: CDR1 SGHRS, CDR2 YFSETQ. The CDR3 length is 12 residues.

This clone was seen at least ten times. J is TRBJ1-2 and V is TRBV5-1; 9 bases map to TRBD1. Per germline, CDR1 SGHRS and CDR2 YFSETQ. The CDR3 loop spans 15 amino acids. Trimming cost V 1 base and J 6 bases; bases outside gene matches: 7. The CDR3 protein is CASSLTGQGFDGYTF. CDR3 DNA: TGCGCCAGCAGCTTGACAGGACAGGGGTTCGATGGCTACACCTTC.

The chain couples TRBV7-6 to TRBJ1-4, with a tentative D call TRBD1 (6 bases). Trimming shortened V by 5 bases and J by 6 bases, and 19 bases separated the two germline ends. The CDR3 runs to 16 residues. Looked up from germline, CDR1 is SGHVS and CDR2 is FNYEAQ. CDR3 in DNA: TGTGCCAGCAGCCAACGTTATGAGGGACACGATGAAAAACTGTTTTTT. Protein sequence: CASSQRYEGHDEKLFF.

The chain's CDR3 is CASSPPGTSTDTQYF. CDR3 coding DNA: TGTGCCAGCTCACCCCCGGGGACTAGCACAGATACGCAGTATTTT. The chain links TRBV18 to TRBJ2-3; possible D gene TRBD2, 6 bases. The germline V and J ends were trimmed by 3 bases and 0 bases, with 10 bases remaining between them. Germline V gives CDR1 KGHSH, CDR2 LQKENI. The CDR3 consists of 15 residues.

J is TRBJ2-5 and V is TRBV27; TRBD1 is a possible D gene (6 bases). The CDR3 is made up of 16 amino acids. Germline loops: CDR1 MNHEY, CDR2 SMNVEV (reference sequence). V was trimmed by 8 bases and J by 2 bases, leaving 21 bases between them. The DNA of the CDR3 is TGTGCCAGCTCCAAAGGGGACATTGGGGCACAAGAGACCCAGTACTTC. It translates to CASSKGDIGAQETQYF.

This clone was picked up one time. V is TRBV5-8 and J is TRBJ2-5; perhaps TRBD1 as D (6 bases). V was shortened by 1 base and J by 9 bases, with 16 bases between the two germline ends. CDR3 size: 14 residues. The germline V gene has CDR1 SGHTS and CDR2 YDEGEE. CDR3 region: CASSLPGARGAQYF. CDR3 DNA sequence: TGTGCCAGCAGCTTGCCAGGGGCCCGAGGGGCCCAGTACTTC. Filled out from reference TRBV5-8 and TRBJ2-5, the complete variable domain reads EAGVTQSPTHLIKTRGQQATLRCSPISGHTSVYWYQQALGLGLQFLLWYDEGEERNRGNFPPRFSGRQFPNYSSELNVNALELEDSALYLCASSLPGARGAQYFGPGTRLLVL.

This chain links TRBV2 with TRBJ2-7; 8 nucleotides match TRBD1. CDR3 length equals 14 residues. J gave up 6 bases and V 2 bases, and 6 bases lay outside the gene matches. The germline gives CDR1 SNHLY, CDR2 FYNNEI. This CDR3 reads CASSEQGAGSEQYV. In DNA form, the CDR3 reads TGTGCCAGCAGTGAACAGGGGGCCGGTAGCGAGCAGTACGTC.

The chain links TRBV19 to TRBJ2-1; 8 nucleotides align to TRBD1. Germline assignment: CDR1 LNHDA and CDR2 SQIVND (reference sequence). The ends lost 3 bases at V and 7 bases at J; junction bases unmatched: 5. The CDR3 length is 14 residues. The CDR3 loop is CASSIGQGKNEQFF. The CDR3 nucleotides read TGTGCCAGTAGTATTGGACAGGGAAAAAATGAGCAGTTCTTC.